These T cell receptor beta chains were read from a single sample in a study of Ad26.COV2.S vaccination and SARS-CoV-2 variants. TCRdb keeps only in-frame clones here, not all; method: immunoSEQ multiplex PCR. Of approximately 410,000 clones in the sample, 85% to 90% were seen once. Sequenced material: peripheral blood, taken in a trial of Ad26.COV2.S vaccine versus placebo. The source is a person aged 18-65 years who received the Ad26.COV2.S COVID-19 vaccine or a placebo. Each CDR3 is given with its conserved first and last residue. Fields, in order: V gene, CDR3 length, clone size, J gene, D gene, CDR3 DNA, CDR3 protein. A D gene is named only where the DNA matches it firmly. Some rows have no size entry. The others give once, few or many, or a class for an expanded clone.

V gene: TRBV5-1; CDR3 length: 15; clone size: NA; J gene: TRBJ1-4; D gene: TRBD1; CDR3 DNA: TGCGCCAGCAGCCTTCGGACAGGGGATAATGAAAAACTGTTTTTT; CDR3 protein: CASSLRTGDNEKLFF
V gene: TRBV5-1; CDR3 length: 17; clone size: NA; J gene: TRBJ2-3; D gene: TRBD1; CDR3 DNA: TGCGCCAGCAGCTTGGAGCTTGACAGGGGTCGGACAGATACGCAGTATTTT; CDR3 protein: CASSLELDRGRTDTQYF
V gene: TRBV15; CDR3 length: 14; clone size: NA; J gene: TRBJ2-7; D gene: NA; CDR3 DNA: TGTGCCACCAGCAGAGCAGGGAGCTCCTACGAGCAGTACTTC; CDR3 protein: CATSRAGSSYEQYF
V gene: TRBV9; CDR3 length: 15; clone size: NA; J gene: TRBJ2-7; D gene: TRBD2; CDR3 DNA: TGTGCCAGCAGCGTAGGGGGAGGGGCCGCCTACGAGCAGTACTTC; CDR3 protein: CASSVGGGAAYEQYF
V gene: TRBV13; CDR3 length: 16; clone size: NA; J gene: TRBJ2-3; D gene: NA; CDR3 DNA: TGTGCCAGCAGCAACCTACAGGGAGGAGTCAGGGATACGCAGTATTTT; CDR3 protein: CASSNLQGGVRDTQYF
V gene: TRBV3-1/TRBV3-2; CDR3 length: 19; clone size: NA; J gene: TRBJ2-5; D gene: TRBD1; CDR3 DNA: TGTGCCAGCAGCCATGAGAGGACAGGGGGCAAACAGGGCCAAGAGACCCAGTACTTC; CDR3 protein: CASSHERTGGKQGQETQYF
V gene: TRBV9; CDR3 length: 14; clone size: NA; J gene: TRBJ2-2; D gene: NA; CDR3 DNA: TGTGCCAGCAGCGGTATGGGGCTCACCGGGGAGCTGTTTTTT; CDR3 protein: CASSGMGLTGELFF
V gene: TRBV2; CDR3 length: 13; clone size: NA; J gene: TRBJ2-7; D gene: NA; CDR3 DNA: TGTGCCAGCAGGCCGGACATAGCCTACGAGCAGTACTTC; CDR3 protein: CASRPDIAYEQYF
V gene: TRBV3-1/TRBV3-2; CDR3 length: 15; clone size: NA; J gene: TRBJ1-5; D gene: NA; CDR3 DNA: TGTGCCAGCAGCCAAGATGTGCAGGGGAATCAGCCCCAGCATTTT; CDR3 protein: CASSQDVQGNQPQHF
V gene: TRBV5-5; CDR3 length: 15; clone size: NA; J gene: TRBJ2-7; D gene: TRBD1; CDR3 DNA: TGTGCCAGCAGCTTGAGTGGACAGGGAGGCTACGAGCAGTACTTC; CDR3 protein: CASSLSGQGGYEQYF
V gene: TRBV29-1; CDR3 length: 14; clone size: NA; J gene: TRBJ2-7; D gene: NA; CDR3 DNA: TGCAGCGTTCCGGACGGAGAATGGCTGGGTAGGCAGTACTTC; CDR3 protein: CSVPDGEWLGRQYF
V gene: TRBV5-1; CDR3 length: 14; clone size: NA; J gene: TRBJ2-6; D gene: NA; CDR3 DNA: TGCGCCAGCAGCTTGGGGGCTGGGGCCAACGTCCTGACTTTC; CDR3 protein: CASSLGAGANVLTF
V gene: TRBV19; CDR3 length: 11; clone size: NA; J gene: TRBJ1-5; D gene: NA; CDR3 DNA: TGTGCCAGTAGTAAATTCGGGCCCCAGCATTTT; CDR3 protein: CASSKFGPQHF
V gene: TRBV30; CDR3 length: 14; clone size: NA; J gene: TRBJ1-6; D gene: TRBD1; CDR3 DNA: TGTGCCTGGAGTAGGGGACAGGAAAATTCACCCCTCCACTTT; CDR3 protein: CAWSRGQENSPLHF
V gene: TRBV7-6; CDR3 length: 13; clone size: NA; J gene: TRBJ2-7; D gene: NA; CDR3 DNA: TGTGCCAGCAGCTTAACGGCGACGTACGAGCAGTACTTC; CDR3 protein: CASSLTATYEQYF
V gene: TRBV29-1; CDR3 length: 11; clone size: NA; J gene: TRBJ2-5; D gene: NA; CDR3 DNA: TGCAGCGTTAAGATCCAAGAGACCCAGTACTTC; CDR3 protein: CSVKIQETQYF
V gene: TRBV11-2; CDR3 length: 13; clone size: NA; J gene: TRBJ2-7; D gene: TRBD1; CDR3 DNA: TGTGCCAGCAGCCAACAGGGGAAATACGAGCAGTACTTC; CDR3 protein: CASSQQGKYEQYF
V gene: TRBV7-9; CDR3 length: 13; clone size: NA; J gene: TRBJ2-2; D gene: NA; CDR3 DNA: TGTGCCAGCAGCCCGCCCCGAACCGGGGAGCTGTTTTTT; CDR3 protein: CASSPPRTGELFF
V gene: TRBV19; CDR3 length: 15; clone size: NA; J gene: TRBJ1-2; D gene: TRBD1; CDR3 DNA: TGTGCCAGTAGGAATACAGGGGCAGCTAACTATGGCTACACCTTC; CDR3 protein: CASRNTGAANYGYTF
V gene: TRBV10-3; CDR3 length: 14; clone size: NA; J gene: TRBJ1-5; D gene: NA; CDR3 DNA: TGTGCCATCACGGAAGGACCGGAGGGACAGCCCCAGCATTTT; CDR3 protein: CAITEGPEGQPQHF
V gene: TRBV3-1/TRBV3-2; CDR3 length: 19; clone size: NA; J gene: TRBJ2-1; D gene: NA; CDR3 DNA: TGTGCCAGCAGCCAAGTACAGGGGTCGTTGGCGGGGGGAAGTAATGAGCAGTTCTTC; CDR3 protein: CASSQVQGSLAGGSNEQFF
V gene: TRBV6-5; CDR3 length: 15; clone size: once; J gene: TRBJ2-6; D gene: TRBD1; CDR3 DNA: TGTGCCAGCAGGAGAACAGGGGACGGGGCCAACGTCCTGACTTTC; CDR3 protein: CASRRTGDGANVLTF